This T cell receptor (beta chain) was captured by sequencing in a study of T cell clonotyping in hematopoietic cell transplantation. Study information: Pretransplant recipient samples were taken after cytoreduction.

Described time point: recipient sample about 28 days before transplant, after cytoreduction. Trimming removed 3 bases at V and 5 bases at J, with 16 bases between. The CDR3 is made up of 15 amino acids. Germline-derived CDR1 and CDR2 are LNHNV and YYDKDF (reference sequence). Repertoires were generated with immunoSEQ multiplex PCR, while TCRdb's copy carries only in-frame clones and drops some. This table has roughly 40,000 clones, 85% appearing once. With respect to this clone: Its antigen is still unknown.

Overall study findings and caveats: Broader posttransplant TCR repertoire diversity was predicted by graft donor and pretransplant recipient Inverse Simpson Index values. After transplant, recipient diversity fell while pathologically expanded clonotypes grew through day 180.

The sequence came from a man in his sixties with acute myeloid leukemia. Some clones in this sample may be carry-over from other donors' samples. Here the sequenced sample was peripheral blood mononuclear cells, taken before stem cell transplant. V and J are TRBV15 and TRBJ1-1; perhaps TRBD1 as D (6 bases). DNA of the CDR3: TGTGCCACCAGCAGGGATTTACAGGGCCGGACTGAAGCTTTCTTT. Its protein product is CATSRDLQGRTEAFF. The complete variable domain, with remaining parts taken from reference TRBV15 and TRBJ1-1, reads DAMVIQNPRYQVTQFGKPVTLSCSQTLNHNVMYWYQQKSSQAPKLLFHYYDKDFNNEADTPDNFQSRRPNTSFCFLDIRSPGLGDTAMYLCATSRDLQGRTEAFFGQGTRLTVV.